This record concerns one T cell receptor (beta chain) sequence. The antigen is not known. The sample is drawn from a study of T-cell memory formation after mild COVID-19. Study details: For the most part, TCR clusters were specific to one donor.

Germline trimming cut 4 bases from V and 7 bases from J; bases unmatched to any gene: 19. In germline, CDR1 is SGHRS, CDR2 YFSETQ. The CDR3 consists of 19 residues. Study-wide results and limits: Clones contracting over day 15 to 85 were CD4/CD8 balanced, with later expanders leaning CD4+.

cDNA libraries for TCR alpha and TCR beta, carrying sample barcodes and UMIs, came from 5'RACE with constant-segment primers. TCRdb used MiXCR to reprocess the 5' RACE reads, holding one entry per CDR3 protein. The sample carries 300,000 to 400,000 distinct CDR3 sequences, under 15% recorded once. This chain uses TRBV5-1 with TRBJ1-6, with 8 bases matching TRBD1. The receptor was derived from a man aged 18-30 years who had mild COVID-19 (a few samples of this study predate the infection). Cell type and time point are not known. The sample consisted of PBMCs or a T cell subset sorted from them (not recorded which). The CDR3 DNA follows: TGCGCCAGCAGCATCTCGAGCCCGGGCGGACAGGGCGCAAATTCACCCCTCCACTTT. Its translation is CASSISSPGGQGANSPLHF.